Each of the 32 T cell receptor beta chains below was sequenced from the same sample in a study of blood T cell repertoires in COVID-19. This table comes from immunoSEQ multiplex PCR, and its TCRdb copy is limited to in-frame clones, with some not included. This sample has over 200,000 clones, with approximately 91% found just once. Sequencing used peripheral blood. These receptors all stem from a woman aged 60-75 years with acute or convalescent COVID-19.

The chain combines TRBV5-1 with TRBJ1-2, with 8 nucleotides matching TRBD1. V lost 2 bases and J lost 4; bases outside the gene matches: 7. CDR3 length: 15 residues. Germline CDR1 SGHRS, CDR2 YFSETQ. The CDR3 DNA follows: TGCGCCAGCAGCTTAACCGGGACAGGAGGCTATGGCTACACCTTC. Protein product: CASSLTGTGGYGYTF.

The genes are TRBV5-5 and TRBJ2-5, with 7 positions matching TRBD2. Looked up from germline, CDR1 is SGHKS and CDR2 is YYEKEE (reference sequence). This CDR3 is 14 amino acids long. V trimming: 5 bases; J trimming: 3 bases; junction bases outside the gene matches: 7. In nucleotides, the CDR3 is TGTGCCAGCAGTTTTCTGGCGGGGGAAGAGACCCAGTACTTC. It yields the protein CASSFLAGEETQYF.

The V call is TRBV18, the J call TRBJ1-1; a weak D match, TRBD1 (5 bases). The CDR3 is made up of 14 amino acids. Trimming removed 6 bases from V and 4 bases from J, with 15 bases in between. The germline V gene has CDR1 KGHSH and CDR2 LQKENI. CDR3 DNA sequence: TGTGCCAGCTCCCCCCAAGGGGAGGGCACTGAAGCTTTCTTT. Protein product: CASSPQGEGTEAFF.

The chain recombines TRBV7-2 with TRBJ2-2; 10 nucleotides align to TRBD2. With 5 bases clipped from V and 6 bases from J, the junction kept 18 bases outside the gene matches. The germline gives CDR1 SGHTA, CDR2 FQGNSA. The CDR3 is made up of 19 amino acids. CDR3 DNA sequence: TGTGCCAGCAGCAAACAACCCACCTGGGTTAGCGGGAGGCCCGGGGAGCTGTTTTTT. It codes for CASSKQPTWVSGRPGELFF.

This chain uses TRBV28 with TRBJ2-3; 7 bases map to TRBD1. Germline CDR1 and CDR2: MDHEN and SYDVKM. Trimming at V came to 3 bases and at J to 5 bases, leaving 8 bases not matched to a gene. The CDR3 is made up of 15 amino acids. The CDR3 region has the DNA TGTGCCAGCAGTTTTTTTAGGGGGCAGATAGATACGCAGTATTTT. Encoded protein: CASSFFRGQIDTQYF.

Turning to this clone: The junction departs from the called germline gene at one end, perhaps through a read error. CDR3 region: CTMTGHPMGGYTF. DNA for the CDR3: TGCACGATGACAGGCCACCCCATGGGGGGCTACACCTTC. The V gene is TRBV12-3 or TRBV12-4, the J gene TRBJ1-2, with a possible D match to TRBD1 (6 bases). The CDR3 runs 13 residues.

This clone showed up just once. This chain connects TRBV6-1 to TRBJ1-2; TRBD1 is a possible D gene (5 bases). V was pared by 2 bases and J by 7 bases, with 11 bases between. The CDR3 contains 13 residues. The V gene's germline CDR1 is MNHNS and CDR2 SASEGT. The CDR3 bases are TGTGCCAGCAGTGAACCCAGCAGGGCTGGCTACACCTTC. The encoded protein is CASSEPSRAGYTF.

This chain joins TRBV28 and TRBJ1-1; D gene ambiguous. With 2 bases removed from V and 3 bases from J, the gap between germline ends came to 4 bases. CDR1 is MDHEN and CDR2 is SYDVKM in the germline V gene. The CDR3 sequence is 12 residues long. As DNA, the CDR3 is TGTGCCAGCAGTTTAGTAGACACTGAAGCTTTCTTT. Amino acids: CASSLVDTEAFF.

CDR3 in amino acids: CASSLGRLAGGPGNEQFF. As DNA, the CDR3 is TGTGCCAGCAGCTTAGGCCGACTAGCGGGAGGGCCTGGAAATGAGCAGTTCTTC. The gene calls are TRBV11-3 and TRBJ2-1; 14 nucleotides line up with TRBD2. The V and J ends lost 1 base and 7 bases, in that order; junction bases with no gene match: 9. Germline assignment: CDR1 SGHNT and CDR2 YENEEA. The CDR3 extends over 18 amino acids.

CDR3 sequence: CASSPKQGSYEQYF. The DNA of the CDR3 is TGTGCCAGTAGTCCCAAACAGGGCTCCTACGAGCAGTACTTC. The chain recombines TRBV19 with TRBJ2-7; D may be TRBD1 (6 bases). CDR3 size: 14 residues. Trimming removed 5 bases from V and 0 bases from J, with 11 bases in between. Germline V gene data show CDR1 as LNHDA and CDR2 as SQIVND (reference sequence).

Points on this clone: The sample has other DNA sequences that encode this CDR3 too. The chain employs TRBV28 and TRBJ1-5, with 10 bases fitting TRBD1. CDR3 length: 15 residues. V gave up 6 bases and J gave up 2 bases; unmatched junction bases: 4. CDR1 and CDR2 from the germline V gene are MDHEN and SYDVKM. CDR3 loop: CASSPGTGGNQPQHF. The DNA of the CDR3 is TGTGCCAGCAGCCCAGGGACAGGGGGCAATCAGCCCCAGCATTTT.

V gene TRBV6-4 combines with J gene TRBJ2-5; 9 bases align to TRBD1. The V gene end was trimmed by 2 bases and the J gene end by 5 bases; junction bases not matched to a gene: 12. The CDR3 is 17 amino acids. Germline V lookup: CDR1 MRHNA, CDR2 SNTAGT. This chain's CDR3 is CASSDPNRTGVGETQYF. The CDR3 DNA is TGTGCCAGCAGTGACCCCAATCGGACAGGGGTTGGGGAGACCCAGTACTTC.

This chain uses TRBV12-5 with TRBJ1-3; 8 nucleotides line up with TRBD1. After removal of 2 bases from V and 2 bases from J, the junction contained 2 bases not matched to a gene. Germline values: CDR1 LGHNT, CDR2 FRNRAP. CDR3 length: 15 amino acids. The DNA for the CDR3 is TGTGCTAGTGGTTTGTGGACAGGGCCTGGAAACACCATATATTTT. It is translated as CASGLWTGPGNTIYF.

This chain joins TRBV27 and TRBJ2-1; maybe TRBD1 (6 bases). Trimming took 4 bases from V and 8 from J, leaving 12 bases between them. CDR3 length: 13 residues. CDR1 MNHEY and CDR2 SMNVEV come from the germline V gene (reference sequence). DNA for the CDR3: TGTGCCAGCAGTTCCTCGGACAGCTATGAGCAGTTCTTC. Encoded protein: CASSSSDSYEQFF.

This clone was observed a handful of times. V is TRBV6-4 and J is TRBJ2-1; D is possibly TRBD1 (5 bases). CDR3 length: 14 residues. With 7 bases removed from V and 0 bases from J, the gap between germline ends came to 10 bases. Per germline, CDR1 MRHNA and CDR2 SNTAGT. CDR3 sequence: CASNQGSSYNEQFF. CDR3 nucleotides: TGTGCCAGCAATCAGGGCAGCTCCTACAATGAGCAGTTCTTC.

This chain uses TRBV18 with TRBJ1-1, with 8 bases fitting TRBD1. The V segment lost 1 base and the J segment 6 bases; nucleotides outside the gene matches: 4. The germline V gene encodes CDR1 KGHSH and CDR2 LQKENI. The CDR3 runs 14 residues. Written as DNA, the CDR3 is TGTGCCAGCTCACCACTCCAGGGGGCGGCTGAAGCTTTCTTT. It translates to CASSPLQGAAEAFF. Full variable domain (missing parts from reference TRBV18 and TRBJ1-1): NAGVMQNPRHLVRRRGQEARLRCSPMKGHSHVYWYRQLPEEGLKFMVYLQKENIIDESGMPKERFSAEFPKEGPSILRIQQVVRGDSAAYFCASSPLQGAAEAFFGQGTRLTVV.

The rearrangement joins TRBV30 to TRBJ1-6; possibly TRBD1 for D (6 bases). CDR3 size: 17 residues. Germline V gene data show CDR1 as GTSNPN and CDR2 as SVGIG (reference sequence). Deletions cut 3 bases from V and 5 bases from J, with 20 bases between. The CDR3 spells CAWRRGNSLTNNSPLHF. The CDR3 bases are TGTGCCTGGAGGAGGGGGAACTCCCTTACGAATAATTCACCCCTCCACTTT.

The CDR3 protein is CASRVDRYSNQPQHF. The CDR3 nucleotides are TGTGCCAGCAGGGTGGACAGATATAGCAATCAGCCCCAGCATTTT. The chain recombines TRBV6-5 with TRBJ1-5; TRBD1 might be the D (6 bases). Germline V gene sequence: CDR1 MNHEY, CDR2 SVGAGI. This CDR3 has 15 residues. V was trimmed by 6 bases and J by 0 bases, leaving 12 bases between them.

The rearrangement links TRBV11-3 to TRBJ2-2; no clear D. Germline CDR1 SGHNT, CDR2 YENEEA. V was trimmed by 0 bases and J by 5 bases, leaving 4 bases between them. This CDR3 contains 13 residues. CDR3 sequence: CASSLDRTGELFF. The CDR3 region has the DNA TGTGCCAGCAGCTTAGATCGGACCGGGGAGCTGTTTTTT.

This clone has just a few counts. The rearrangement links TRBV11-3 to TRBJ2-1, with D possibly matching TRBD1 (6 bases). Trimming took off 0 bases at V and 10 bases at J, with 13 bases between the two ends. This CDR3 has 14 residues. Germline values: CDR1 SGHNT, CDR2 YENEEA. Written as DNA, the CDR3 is TGTGCCAGCAGCTTAGAGTCCCAGGGGCGCGAGCAGTTCTTC. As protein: CASSLESQGREQFF.

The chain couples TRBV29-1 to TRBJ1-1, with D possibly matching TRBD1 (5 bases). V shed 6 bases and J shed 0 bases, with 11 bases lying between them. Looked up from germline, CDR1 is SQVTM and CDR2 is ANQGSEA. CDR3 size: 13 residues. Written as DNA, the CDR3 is TGCAGCGTCAGGGTAGGAATGAACACTGAAGCTTTCTTT. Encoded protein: CSVRVGMNTEAFF.

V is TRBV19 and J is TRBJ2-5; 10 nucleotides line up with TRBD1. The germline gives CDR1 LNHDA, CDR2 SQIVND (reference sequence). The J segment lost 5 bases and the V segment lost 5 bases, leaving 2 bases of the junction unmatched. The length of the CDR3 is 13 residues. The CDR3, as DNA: TGTGCCAGTAGTCCGGGACAGGGGGAGACCCAGTACTTC. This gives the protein CASSPGQGETQYF. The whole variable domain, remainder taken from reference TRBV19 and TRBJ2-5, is DGGITQSPKYLFRKEGQNVTLSCEQNLNHDAMYWYRQDPGQGLRLIYYSQIVNDFQKGDIAEGYSVSREKKESFPLTVTSAQKNPTAFYLCASSPGQGETQYFGPGTRLLVL.

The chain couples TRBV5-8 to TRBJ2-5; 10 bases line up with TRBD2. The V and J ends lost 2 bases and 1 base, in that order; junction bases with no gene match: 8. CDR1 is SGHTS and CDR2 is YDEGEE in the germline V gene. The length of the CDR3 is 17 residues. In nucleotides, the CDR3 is TGTGCCAGCAGCTTAGGGTCGGTAGCGGGGGGCCAAGAGACCCAGTACTTC. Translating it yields CASSLGSVAGGQETQYF.

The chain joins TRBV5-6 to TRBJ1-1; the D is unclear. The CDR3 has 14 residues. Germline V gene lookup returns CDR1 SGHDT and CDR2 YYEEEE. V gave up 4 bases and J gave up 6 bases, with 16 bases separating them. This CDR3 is CASSPVGMGSEAFF. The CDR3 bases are TGTGCCAGCAGCCCGGTAGGTATGGGCTCTGAAGCTTTCTTT.

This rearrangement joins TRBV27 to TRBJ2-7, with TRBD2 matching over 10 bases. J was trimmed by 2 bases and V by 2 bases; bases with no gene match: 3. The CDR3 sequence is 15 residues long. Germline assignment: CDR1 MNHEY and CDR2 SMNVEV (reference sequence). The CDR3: CASSLQLAGTYEQYF. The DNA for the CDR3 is TGTGCCAGCAGTTTACAACTAGCGGGGACCTACGAGCAGTACTTC.

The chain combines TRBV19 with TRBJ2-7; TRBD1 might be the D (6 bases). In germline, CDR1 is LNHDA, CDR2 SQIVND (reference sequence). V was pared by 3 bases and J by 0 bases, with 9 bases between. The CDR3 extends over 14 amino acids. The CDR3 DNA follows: TGTGCCAGTAGTATTACAGGGCTCTCCTACGAGCAGTACTTC. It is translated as CASSITGLSYEQYF. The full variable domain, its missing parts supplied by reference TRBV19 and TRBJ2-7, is DGGITQSPKYLFRKEGQNVTLSCEQNLNHDAMYWYRQDPGQGLRLIYYSQIVNDFQKGDIAEGYSVSREKKESFPLTVTSAQKNPTAFYLCASSITGLSYEQYFGPGTRLTVT.

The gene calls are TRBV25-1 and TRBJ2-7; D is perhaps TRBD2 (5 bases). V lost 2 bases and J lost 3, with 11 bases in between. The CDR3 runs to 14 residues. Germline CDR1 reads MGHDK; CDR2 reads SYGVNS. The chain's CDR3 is CASSEVQRSYEQYF. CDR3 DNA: TGTGCCAGCAGTGAAGTCCAGCGGAGCTACGAGCAGTACTTC.

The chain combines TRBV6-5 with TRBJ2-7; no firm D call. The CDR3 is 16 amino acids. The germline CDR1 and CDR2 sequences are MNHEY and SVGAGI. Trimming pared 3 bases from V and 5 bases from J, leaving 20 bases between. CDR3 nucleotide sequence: TGTGCCAGCAGTTATGGCTCGGTGAGGTTTGTCGACGAGCAGTACTTC. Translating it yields CASSYGSVRFVDEQYF.

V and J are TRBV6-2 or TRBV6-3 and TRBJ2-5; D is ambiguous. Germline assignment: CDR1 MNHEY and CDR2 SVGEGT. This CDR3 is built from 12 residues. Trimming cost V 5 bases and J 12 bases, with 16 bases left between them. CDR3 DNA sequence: TGTGCCAGCAGTAACCCCAACGGGTGGGAGTACTTC. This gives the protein CASSNPNGWEYF.

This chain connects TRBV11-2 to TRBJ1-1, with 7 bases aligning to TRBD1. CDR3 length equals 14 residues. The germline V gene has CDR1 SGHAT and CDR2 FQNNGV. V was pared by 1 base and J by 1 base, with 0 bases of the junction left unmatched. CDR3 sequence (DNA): TGTGCCAGCAGCTTAGCAGGGGGGAACACTGAAGCTTTCTTT. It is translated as CASSLAGGNTEAFF.

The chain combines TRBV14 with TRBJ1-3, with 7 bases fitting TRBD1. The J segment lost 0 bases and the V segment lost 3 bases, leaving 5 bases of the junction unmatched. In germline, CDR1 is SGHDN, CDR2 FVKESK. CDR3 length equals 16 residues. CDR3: CASSHRTGSSGNTIYF. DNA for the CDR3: TGTGCCAGCAGCCACCGGACAGGTAGCTCTGGAAACACCATATATTTT.

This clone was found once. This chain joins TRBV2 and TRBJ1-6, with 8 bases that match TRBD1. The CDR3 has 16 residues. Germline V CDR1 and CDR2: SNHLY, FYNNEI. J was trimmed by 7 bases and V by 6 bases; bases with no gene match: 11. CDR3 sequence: CASSADRGELNSPLHF. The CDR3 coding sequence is TGTGCCAGCAGCGCCGACAGGGGCGAATTAAATTCACCCCTCCACTTT.